This TCR beta chain was sequenced for a study of cytomegalovirus exposure and HLA in healthy donors (TCRdb year 2017). Broadly, across the study: According to a later analysis, one platform produced both the 100 to 150 validation repertoires and the 620 or so repertoires of the first cohort. The aim of the study was to test whether cataloging public T cell receptors could identify signatures of past pathogen exposure. Besides the first cohort of 550 to 750 subjects, a separate validation cohort made up of 95 to 150 different subjects was used. To predict cytomegalovirus infection status, the study combined high-throughput TCR immunosequencing, statistical association of individual TCRs with disease status, and machine learning.

Based on the germline V gene, the CDR1 and CDR2 sequences are MDHEN and SYDVKM. V is cut back by 2 bases and J by 0 bases, with 2 bases in the junction unmatched. CDR3 length: 15 amino acids, cysteine to phenylalanine. The read is trimmed to its CDR3 DNA, 45 bases read in frame from base 1. Donors formed part of the validation cohort, which comprised approximately 130 subjects and was distinct from the first cohort of 666 subjects. General study outcomes and caveats: In vitro tests confirmed that three of the cytomegalovirus-associated TCR beta chains recognize cytomegalovirus antigens. The classifier was reported to diagnose cytomegalovirus status with high specificity and sensitivity in both the original cohort and the validation cohort. A later analysis found that TCRs clustered in the first cohort also tended to co-occur in the roughly 110 validation repertoires, with 94% of cluster scores above 0. The study gave a list of under 200 TCR beta chains associated with cytomegalovirus. Most TCR sequences were observed very rarely across donors, whereas some public TCRs were present in many individuals. All 120 repertoires were used to score co-occurrence in the validation cohort in a later analysis, because that analysis had no HLA typing for the cohort. It was suggested by the authors that the approach could potentially be generalized to other disease states and immunological phenotypes.

Notes on this clone: What this receptor recognizes is not known. No base quality information exists; no much larger clone differs at one position.

The library was built by means of the immunoSEQ multiplex PCR assay. The paper's data handling went like this. A statistical classification framework was built for diagnosing cytomegalovirus status from the catalog of TCR beta chain sequences. What TCRdb holds here is the immuneACCESS table cut down to in-frame rearrangements. Part of the clones is not present; checked against another copy, under half of the missing clones reflect an unresolved V gene, and the others are unexplained. That table is the source of V, J and clone size, and D and trimming were worked out from the DNA. The sample contains around 60,000 clones, approximately 95% of them found a single time. Clones ranked in the top ten supply roughly 1.2% of the sample.

Sequenced input: PBMCs. The TCR sequence derives from a woman in her late teens or twenties in good health and CMV-seronegative. This chain joins TRBV28 to TRBJ1-1; TRBD1 lines up with 8 middle nucleotides. For the CDR3, the sequence is CASSLPTGVNTEAFF. In nucleotide form, the sequence is TGTGCCAGCAGTTTACCGACAGGGGTGAACACTGAAGCTTTCTTT.